The 19 T cell receptor beta chains given below trace back to one sample, sequenced in a study of beta chain features in type 1 diabetes (dated by TCRdb to the late 2010s). Overall results and qualifications from the work: Type 1 diabetes patients showed a moderate but significant shortening of TCRB CDR3 length in all four CD4+ subsets.

Receptor libraries were prepared by the immunoSEQ multiplex PCR assay. The entire amount of isolated RNA was reverse transcribed using the High Capacity cDNA Reverse Transcription Kit, so the sequenced TCRB transcripts were expressed ones. TCRdb mirrors the immuneACCESS table, restricted to in-frame sequences. Some clones are absent from its copies; in checked studies, under half trace to an unresolved V gene, and the reason for the others is unknown. The sample data list hundreds of thousands of clones, and around 15% of these were observed just once. The ten largest clones take up 0.035% to 0.045% of the sample. These TCRs' antigens remain unknown. Source material: naive CD4+ T cells from blood. The cell subset or site label, as the study defines it: true naive CD4+ T cells. Receptors were obtained from a man aged 18 to 29 with type 1 diabetes.

On this clone: Other DNA sequences in the sample encode the same CDR3. This sequence joins TRBV30 and TRBJ2-7; D is possibly TRBD1 (5 bases). The V and J ends lost 5 bases and 3 bases respectively, with 8 bases between them. CDR1 and CDR2 from the germline V gene are GTSNPN and SVGIG (reference sequence). This CDR3 has 11 amino acids. This chain's CDR3 is CAWGQGYEQYF. DNA for the CDR3: TGTGCCTGGGGTCAGGGCTACGAGCAGTACTTC. Full variable domain (remainder filled in from reference TRBV30 and TRBJ2-7): SQTIHQWPATLVQPVGSPLSLECTVEGTSNPNLYWYRQAAGRGLQLLFYSVGIGQISSEVPQNLSASRPQDRQFILSSKKLLLSDSGFYLCAWGQGYEQYFGPGTRLTVT.

In this sample, this clone turned up a few times. The DNA for the CDR3 is TGTGCCAGCAGCTTAGAAGGCGCCCTCTACGAGCAGTACTTC. It is translated as CASSLEGALYEQYF. V is TRBV7-2 and J is TRBJ2-7, with D uncertain. Germline lookup yields CDR1 SGHTA and CDR2 FQGNSA. The CDR3 consists of 14 residues. Trimming pared 1 base from V and 3 bases from J, leaving 10 bases between.

With regard to this clone: One end of the junction is discordant with germline, which a read error may explain. The V call is TRBV7-7, the J call TRBJ2-7, with D perhaps TRBD2 (5 bases). The CDR3 sequence is 18 residues long. CDR1 and CDR2 from the germline V gene are SSHAT and FNYEAQ (reference sequence). CDR3 nucleotide sequence: TGTGCTAGCAGCTTCTTCCCCCACATCGAGGGTTTGTTTTACGAGCAGTACTTC. Translation: CASSFFPHIEGLFYEQYF.

The chain uses TRBV28 and TRBJ1-1, with 7 bases aligning to TRBD1. Trimming cost V 6 bases and J 5 bases; bases outside gene matches: 9. CDR3 length equals 14 residues. The germline V gene has CDR1 MDHEN and CDR2 SYDVKM. In DNA, the CDR3 is TGTGCCAGCAGACGTACACAGGGGTCGACTGAAGCTTTCTTT. Translated: CASRRTQGSTEAFF.

V usage is TRBV4-2 and J usage is TRBJ2-5; 10 bases match TRBD2. Germline V gene data show CDR1 as LGHNA and CDR2 as YNFKEQ. Trimming cost V 0 bases and J 5 bases; bases outside gene matches: 3. This CDR3 comprises 15 residues. This CDR3 reads CASSQDTSGTETQYF. CDR3 DNA sequence: TGTGCCAGCAGCCAAGATACTAGCGGGACGGAGACCCAGTACTTC.

The rearrangement links TRBV28 to TRBJ1-2; D unclear. CDR3 length: 16 amino acids. The V end lost 4 bases, the J end lost 5 bases, and 20 bases lay between the germline ends. Germline loops: CDR1 MDHEN, CDR2 SYDVKM. Here the CDR3 DNA reads TGTGCCAGCAGTTCAGGACCACTCCTCAGCGGTTATGGCTACACCTTC. Translating it yields CASSSGPLLSGYGYTF.

V gene TRBV18 combines with J gene TRBJ1-5; maybe TRBD1 (5 bases). This CDR3 has 14 residues. Germline-derived CDR1 and CDR2 are KGHSH and LQKENI. Trimming shortened V by 5 bases and J by 2 bases, and 10 bases separated the two germline ends. The CDR3 loop is CASSGEGGNQPQHF. The CDR3 nucleotides are TGTGCCAGCTCAGGGGAAGGGGGCAATCAGCCCCAGCATTTT.

The J gene is TRBJ2-5, the V gene TRBV5-5; TRBD1 is a possible D gene (6 bases). Per germline, CDR1 SGHKS and CDR2 YYEKEE (reference sequence). The V end lost 4 bases, the J end lost 2 bases, and 12 bases lay between the germline ends. The CDR3 totals 14 residues. CDR3 sequence reads: CASSAGTLQETQYF. In DNA, the CDR3 is TGTGCCAGCAGCGCTGGGACACTTCAAGAGACCCAGTACTTC.

This clone has only a few counts. The rearrangement links TRBV4-1 to TRBJ1-1; perhaps TRBD1 as D (6 bases). The germline V gene has CDR1 MGHRA and CDR2 YSYEKL. The CDR3 is made up of 15 amino acids. V was clipped by 3 bases and J by 5 bases, with 16 bases between them. The CDR3 is CASSQPTGRRTEAFF. The CDR3 bases are TGCGCCAGCAGCCAGCCCACAGGGAGGAGGACTGAAGCTTTCTTT.

This clone has a handful of counts. The chain has TRBV30 and TRBJ1-4, with D hard to call. Germline values: CDR1 GTSNPN, CDR2 SVGIG (reference sequence). This CDR3 is built from 12 residues. V dropped 2 bases and J dropped 4 bases, with 5 bases sitting between them. The CDR3 is CAWSNGNEKLFF. CDR3 bases: TGTGCCTGGAGTAACGGTAATGAAAAACTGTTTTTT.

This clone has just a few counts. The V call is TRBV7-2, the J call TRBJ2-2, with TRBD2 as a possible D gene (6 bases). This CDR3 is 15 amino acids long. CDR1 and CDR2 (germline): SGHTA, FQGNSA. V lost 6 bases and J lost 0, with 11 bases in between. CDR3: CASSQGLTNTGELFF. In DNA form, the CDR3 reads TGTGCCAGCAGTCAGGGACTTACGAACACCGGGGAGCTGTTTTTT.

J is TRBJ2-3 and V is TRBV5-6, with D perhaps matching TRBD2 (5 bases). The CDR3 contains 13 residues. Looked up from germline, CDR1 is SGHDT and CDR2 is YYEEEE. Trimming shortened V by 0 bases and J by 5 bases, and 7 bases separated the two germline ends. The CDR3 DNA is TGTGCCAGCAGCTTGGCCGGGAAAGATACGCAGTATTTT. The encoded protein is CASSLAGKDTQYF.

V is TRBV9 and J is TRBJ1-4, with D possibly being TRBD1 (5 bases). V was shortened by 3 bases and J by 8 bases, with 14 bases between the two germline ends. CDR1 and CDR2 (germline): SGDLS, YYNGEE. This CDR3 comprises 14 residues. This chain's CDR3 is CASSARAGGEKLFF. The DNA of the CDR3 is TGTGCCAGCAGCGCCCGGGCTGGGGGGGAAAAACTGTTTTTT.

This clone turned up a few times. The chain joins TRBV4-3 to TRBJ2-5; D perhaps matches TRBD2 (5 bases). V dropped 0 bases and J dropped 0 bases, with 14 bases sitting between them. The CDR3 contains 17 residues. Germline V lookup: CDR1 LGHNA, CDR2 YSLEER. In DNA, the CDR3 is TGCGCCAGCAGCCAAGATAATAGGACTTCGTACCAAGAGACCCAGTACTTC. It encodes CASSQDNRTSYQETQYF.

There are a few counts of this clone. CDR3 loop: CASSLKQAAGWANVLTF. In nucleotides, the CDR3 is TGTGCCAGCAGCTTAAAACAGGCGGCGGGTTGGGCCAACGTCCTGACTTTC. V gene TRBV7-2 combines with J gene TRBJ2-6; the D gene could be TRBD1 or TRBD2 (5 bases each). The CDR3 has 17 residues. With 2 bases removed from V and 5 bases from J, the gap between germline ends came to 16 bases. Germline CDR1 SGHTA, CDR2 FQGNSA. Complete variable domain (other parts from reference TRBV7-2 and TRBJ2-6): GAGVSQSPSNKVTEKGKDVELRCDPISGHTALYWYRQSLGQGLEFLIYFQGNSAPDKSGLPSDRFSAERTGGSVSTLTIQRTQQEDSAVYLCASSLKQAAGWANVLTFGAGSRLTVL.

V and J are TRBV7-2 and TRBJ1-2; D not resolved. The CDR3 has 11 residues. From germline, CDR1 is SGHTA and CDR2 FQGNSA. V was trimmed by 5 bases and J by 6 bases, leaving 7 bases between them. The CDR3, as DNA: TGTGCCAGCAGCCCTTTTAATGGCTACACCTTC. Translating gives CASSPFNGYTF.

The rearrangement uses TRBV5-1 and TRBJ1-2; D gene uncertain. Germline CDR1 is SGHRS and CDR2 is YFSETQ. The V end was cut by 0 bases, the J end by 4 bases, with 13 bases between. The CDR3 loop spans 15 amino acids. CDR3 region: CASSLDSGQAYGYTF. The CDR3 coding sequence is TGCGCCAGCAGCTTGGACTCGGGTCAGGCCTATGGCTACACCTTC.

This clone was seen only a few times. This chain joins TRBV27 and TRBJ1-2, with D maybe TRBD1 (6 bases). Germline assignment: CDR1 MNHEY and CDR2 SMNVEV (reference sequence). This CDR3 has 13 amino acids. The V end lost 5 bases, the J end lost 6 bases, and 13 bases lay between the germline ends. In DNA, the CDR3 is TGTGCCAGCAGTCAAGCCTACAGGGATGGCTACACCTTC. Its protein is CASSQAYRDGYTF.

The CDR3 spells CAWDRLAGRSEQYF. CDR3 in DNA: TGTGCCTGGGACAGATTAGCGGGACGCAGCGAGCAGTACTTC. The chain uses TRBV30 and TRBJ2-7, with TRBD2 matching over 8 bases. Germline V lookup: CDR1 GTSNPN, CDR2 SVGIG (reference sequence). This CDR3 comprises 14 residues. V lost 5 bases, J lost 6 bases, and 12 bases stayed unmatched. The full variable domain, with the rest looked up from reference TRBV30 and TRBJ2-7, is SQTIHQWPATLVQPVGSPLSLECTVEGTSNPNLYWYRQAAGRGLQLLFYSVGIGQISSEVPQNLSASRPQDRQFILSSKKLLLSDSGFYLCAWDRLAGRSEQYFGPGTRLTVT.